The entry below gives a single TCR beta chain sequence along with its context. Antigen unknown. The record originates from a study of T cell responses to AZD1222 COVID-19 vaccine. General study points: Repertoires in all cases were sampled only once the peak T cell response had passed. The donors showed a predominance of white British ancestry and of females, with possible underestimation of clonal diversity.

Here immunoSEQ multiplex PCR was the method, and the copy in TCRdb shows in-frame clones only, minus some. Of about 130,000 clones listed, roughly 92% are singletons. The length of the CDR3 is 15 residues. Germline V CDR1 and CDR2: MGHRA, YSYEKL. V was pared by 4 bases and J by 4 bases, with 16 bases between. This TCR was recovered from an adult in good health. The rearrangement uses TRBV4-1 and TRBJ2-5; tentative D call: TRBD2 (6 bases). The source was peripheral blood, collected on day 0 of AZD1222 vaccination. The CDR3 protein is CASSLLAGTGETQYF. The DNA of the CDR3 is TGCGCCAGCAGCCTGCTCGCGGGGACTGGAGAGACCCAGTACTTC.